Shown below are 5 T cell receptor beta chains from a single sample sequenced in a study of Graves' ophthalmopathy and Graves' hyperthyroidism. CDR3 regions of TCR beta were amplified from RNA transcripts. The workflow started with a first-round RT-PCR run with HTBI primers and then moved on to a second-round multiplex PCR. TCRdb recomputed calls from the multiplex PCR reads with MiXCR, one row per CDR3 protein. Of under 800,000 distinct CDR3 sequences listed, 20% to 25% are singletons. Sequenced input: peripheral blood. All receptors derive from a woman under 30 with stable Graves' hyperthyroidism. Some clones in this sample may be carry-over from other donors' samples.

The gene calls are TRBV30 and TRBJ2-7, with D uncertain. The CDR3 has 12 amino acids. Germline V gene lookup returns CDR1 GTSNPN and CDR2 SVGIG (reference sequence). V was trimmed by 8 bases and J by 3 bases, leaving 14 bases between them. CDR3: CAGSQEGYEQYF. The CDR3 DNA reads as TGTGCCGGCTCCCAGGAAGGCTACGAGCAGTACTTC.

In its sample, this clonotype was seen once. This chain links TRBV6-2 or TRBV6-3 with TRBJ1-1, with D maybe TRBD1 (6 bases). The V end was cut by 0 bases, the J end by 0 bases, with 14 bases between. Germline CDR1 reads MNHEY; CDR2 reads SVGEGT. CDR3 length: 17 residues. Here the CDR3 reads CASSYSRGEVMNTEAFF. The CDR3 nucleotides are TGTGCCAGCAGTTACTCGAGGGGGGAGGTCATGAACACTGAAGCTTTCTTT.

The CDR3 sequence is CASSTRGASNQPQHF. CDR3 in DNA: TGTGCCAGCAGTACCCGAGGGGCTAGCAATCAGCCCCAGCATTTT. This chain connects TRBV6-5 to TRBJ1-5; a possible D gene is TRBD1 (5 bases). The CDR3 runs to 15 residues. Per germline, CDR1 MNHEY and CDR2 SVGAGI. Trimming cost V 5 bases and J 0 bases, with 11 bases left between them.

This chain uses TRBV20-1 with TRBJ2-5; 9 bases match TRBD2. Germline CDR1 DFQATT, CDR2 SNEGSKA (reference sequence). The CDR3 length is 17 residues. J was trimmed by 5 bases and V by 0 bases; bases with no gene match: 13. The CDR3 nucleotides are TGCAGTGCTAGAGAGCCACTGGACCTAGCGGGGTATGAGACCCAGTACTTC. This encodes CSAREPLDLAGYETQYF.

This clonotype has a handful of counts. The J gene is TRBJ1-2, the V gene TRBV9; D is undetermined. CDR1 and CDR2 from the germline V gene are SGDLS and YYNGEE. The V and J ends lost 3 bases and 12 bases respectively, with 6 bases between them. This CDR3 region has 9 residues. CDR3 loop: CASSASDTF. CDR3 coding DNA: TGTGCCAGCAGCGCCAGCGACACCTTC.